The 18 T cell receptor beta chains listed next were all sequenced from one sample in a study of CD8 T cells in ankylosing spondylitis. Study-level findings and limits: Seemingly characteristic of ankylosing spondylitis blood was a TCR beta motif consisting of about 8 highly homologous variants.

TCRdb called the 5' RACE reads again in MiXCR, with one record for every CDR3 protein. The repertoire holds about 540,000 distinct CDR3 sequences, with roughly 12% as singletons. These TCRs' antigens remain unknown. The sample consisted of blood, either unsorted or a sorted T cell fraction (not recorded which). The receptors originated from a male donor with ankylosing spondylitis.

The chain combines TRBV9 with TRBJ1-5; D is possibly TRBD1 (5 bases). Between the trimmed V and J ends, which lost 0 bases and 4 bases, there was a span of 11 bases. Per the germline V gene, CDR1 is SGDLS and CDR2 is YYNGEE. The CDR3 runs to 15 residues. The CDR3: CASSVGVGGNQPQHF. DNA for the CDR3: TGTGCCAGCAGCGTAGGTGTGGGGGGGAATCAGCCCCAGCATTTT.

This clonotype was recorded a few times. The chain uses TRBV18 and TRBJ2-1, with 12 bases fitting TRBD2. From germline, CDR1 is KGHSH and CDR2 LQKENI. This CDR3 contains 15 residues. The junction had 7 bases not matched to a gene; V was cut back by 0 bases and J by 13 bases. The CDR3 loop is CASSPPTSGRTFQFF. CDR3 DNA: TGTGCCAGCTCACCACCGACTAGCGGGAGAACTTTTCAGTTCTTC.

This clonotype was seen a few times. The J gene is TRBJ2-3, the V gene TRBV29-1, with TRBD2 matching over 7 bases. Per germline, CDR1 SQVTM and CDR2 ANQGSEA. The junction had 9 bases not matched to a gene; V was cut back by 6 bases and J by 0 bases. This CDR3 is built from 15 residues. As DNA, the CDR3 is TGCAGCGTGATGCAGGGAGGGCAGAGCACAGATACGCAGTATTTT. It translates to CSVMQGGQSTDTQYF.

This clonotype was observed a handful of times. The V and J genes are TRBV11-2 and TRBJ2-6; 13 nucleotides match TRBD2. This CDR3 has 20 amino acids. Unmatched junction bases numbered 10, after V lost 5 bases and J lost 0 bases. CDR1 is SGHAT, CDR2 FQNNGV, per germline. The CDR3: CASSNTRTSGRASGANVLTF. CDR3 DNA: TGTGCCAGCAGCAATACACGGACTAGCGGGAGAGCCTCTGGGGCCAACGTCCTGACTTTC.

A few counts support this clonotype. The genes are TRBV5-1 and TRBJ2-1, with 8 bases matching TRBD2. The CDR3 is 15 residues long. V shed 4 bases, J shed 9 bases, and the junction held 12 bases outside the gene matches. Germline CDR1 is SGHRS and CDR2 is YFSETQ. The CDR3 bases are TGCGCCAGCAGCCCGAGAGGGACGGCGGGGGGTGAGCAGTTCTTC. Protein product: CASSPRGTAGGEQFF. Based on the CDR3 plus reference TRBV5-1 and TRBJ2-1, the full variable domain is KAGVTQTPRYLIKTRGQQVTLSCSPISGHRSVSWYQQTPGQGLQFLFEYFSETQRNKGNFPGRFSGRQFSNSRSEMNVSTLELGDSALYLCASSPRGTAGGEQFFGPGTRLTVL.

The sample holds a few counts of this clonotype. The V call is TRBV6-4, the J call TRBJ2-1; 8 bases align to TRBD2. The germline V gene has CDR1 MRHNA and CDR2 SNTAGT. J was trimmed by 4 bases and V by 0 bases; bases with no gene match: 2. CDR3 length equals 15 residues. The CDR3 sequence: CASSDSGGGYNEQFF. In DNA form, the CDR3 reads TGTGCCAGCAGTGACTCTGGCGGGGGGTACAATGAGCAGTTCTTC.

This clonotype was detected only a few times. The chain carries TRBV7-9 and TRBJ2-7, with D uncertain. The V gene lost 4 bases and the J gene lost 3 bases, with 19 bases spanning the gap. CDR1 is SEHNR, CDR2 FQNEAQ, per germline (reference sequence). The CDR3 is 16 residues long. The CDR3 region is CASSYVDGSGRYEQYF. CDR3 DNA: TGTGCCAGCAGCTACGTTGATGGGTCTGGTCGCTACGAGCAGTACTTC.

The J gene is TRBJ2-3, the V gene TRBV20-1, with 11 bases lining up with TRBD2. V dropped 6 bases and J dropped 1; count of bases not matched to a gene: 21. The CDR3 sequence is 20 residues long. Germline CDR1 DFQATT, CDR2 SNEGSKA (reference sequence). Here the CDR3 DNA reads TGCAGTGCCCGTCTGGACAGGGAAACTAGCGGGAGAAGGGGCACAGATACGCAGTATTTT. This encodes CSARLDRETSGRRGTDTQYF.

The rearrangement uses TRBV5-6 and TRBJ2-7, with 10 bases aligning to TRBD2. Trimming cost V 3 bases and J 4 bases; bases outside gene matches: 7. Germline V gene lookup returns CDR1 SGHDT and CDR2 YYEEEE. The CDR3 length is 15 residues. CDR3 in amino acids: CASSSPGTSAYEQYV. In DNA, the CDR3 is TGTGCCAGCAGCTCCCCCGGGACTAGCGCTTACGAGCAGTACGTC.

The genes are TRBV30 and TRBJ1-1; D possibly corresponds to TRBD1 (6 bases). CDR1 and CDR2 from the germline V gene are GTSNPN and SVGIG (reference sequence). The CDR3 sequence is 13 residues long. V shed 0 bases and J shed 11 bases, with 16 bases lying between them. The CDR3 region has the DNA TGTGCCTGGAGTGTACGACAGGCGTACCGGGCTTTCTTT. Translated, it gives CAWSVRQAYRAFF.

The DNA of the CDR3 is TGTGCCAGCAGTGCCCGGGCAGGGCCGGAGACCCAGTACTTC. Translation: CASSARAGPETQYF. The chain combines TRBV12-3 or TRBV12-4 with TRBJ2-5, with a tentative D call TRBD1 (5 bases). Deletions cut 5 bases from V and 5 bases from J, with 15 bases between. This CDR3 is built from 14 residues.

This clonotype has just a few counts. The rearrangement uses TRBV12-3 or TRBV12-4 and TRBJ1-1, with 8 bases fitting TRBD1. The CDR3 is 15 amino acids. Germline trimming cut 5 bases from V and 4 bases from J; bases unmatched to any gene: 9. CDR3 residues: CASSLQGAWGTEAFF. The CDR3 bases are TGTGCCAGCAGTCTCCAGGGGGCGTGGGGCACTGAAGCTTTCTTT.

This clonotype was counted many times. The chain combines TRBV12-3 or TRBV12-4 with TRBJ2-1; D is undetermined. V lost 1 base, J lost 8 bases, and 15 bases lay in between. The CDR3 runs to 15 residues. The CDR3 protein is CASSLGSPEIHEQFF. The CDR3 region has the DNA TGTGCCAGCAGTTTAGGGAGCCCCGAGATCCATGAGCAGTTCTTC.

This sequence joins TRBV5-1 and TRBJ2-1, with TRBD2 identical over 13 bases. V shed 4 bases, J shed 9 bases, and the junction held 7 bases outside the gene matches. CDR1 is SGHRS and CDR2 is YFSETQ in the germline V gene. This CDR3 has 15 amino acids. The CDR3 DNA follows: TGCGCCAGCAGCCTACGGACTAGCGGGAGCTTTGAGCAGTTCTTC. It codes for CASSLRTSGSFEQFF. The full variable domain, in which reference TRBV5-1 and TRBJ2-1 provide the parts outside the CDR3, is KAGVTQTPRYLIKTRGQQVTLSCSPISGHRSVSWYQQTPGQGLQFLFEYFSETQRNKGNFPGRFSGRQFSNSRSEMNVSTLELGDSALYLCASSLRTSGSFEQFFGPGTRLTVL.

This clonotype was seen more than once but under ten times. J is TRBJ2-2 and V is TRBV29-1; D ambiguous. CDR3 length: 14 residues. Trimming stripped 2 bases from V and 5 bases from J, with 12 bases between. CDR1 and CDR2 from the germline V gene are SQVTM and ANQGSEA. CDR3 DNA: TGCAGCGTTGAAACGAGGCTGACAACCGGGGAGCTGTTTTTT. It codes for CSVETRLTTGELFF.

J is TRBJ1-2 and V is TRBV12-3 or TRBV12-4; D is ambiguous. The CDR3 spans 15 residues. Trimming took 3 bases from V and 5 from J, leaving 16 bases between them. CDR3 bases: TGTGCCAGCAGTTTCGGCACCTCTGGAGGGTATGGCTACACCTTC. This gives the protein CASSFGTSGGYGYTF.

The chain joins TRBV18 to TRBJ1-5, with TRBD1 matching 7 bases. The CDR3 consists of 16 residues. Germline V CDR1 and CDR2: KGHSH, LQKENI. V lost 4 bases, J lost 4 bases, and 10 bases stayed unmatched. In DNA, the CDR3 is TGTGCCAGCTCACAGTCGGGGACAGCCAAAAATCAGCCCCAGCATTTT. This codes for CASSQSGTAKNQPQHF.

This clonotype has just a few counts. This sequence joins TRBV24-1 and TRBJ2-1; possible D gene TRBD2, 6 bases. Looked up from germline, CDR1 is KGHDR and CDR2 is SFDVKD. The CDR3 is 16 residues long. V lost 4 bases and J lost 9, with 21 bases in between. DNA of the CDR3: TGTGCCACCAGTGACCATAGCGGAGGCCTCCGGAGTGAGCAGTTCTTC. Residues: CATSDHSGGLRSEQFF.